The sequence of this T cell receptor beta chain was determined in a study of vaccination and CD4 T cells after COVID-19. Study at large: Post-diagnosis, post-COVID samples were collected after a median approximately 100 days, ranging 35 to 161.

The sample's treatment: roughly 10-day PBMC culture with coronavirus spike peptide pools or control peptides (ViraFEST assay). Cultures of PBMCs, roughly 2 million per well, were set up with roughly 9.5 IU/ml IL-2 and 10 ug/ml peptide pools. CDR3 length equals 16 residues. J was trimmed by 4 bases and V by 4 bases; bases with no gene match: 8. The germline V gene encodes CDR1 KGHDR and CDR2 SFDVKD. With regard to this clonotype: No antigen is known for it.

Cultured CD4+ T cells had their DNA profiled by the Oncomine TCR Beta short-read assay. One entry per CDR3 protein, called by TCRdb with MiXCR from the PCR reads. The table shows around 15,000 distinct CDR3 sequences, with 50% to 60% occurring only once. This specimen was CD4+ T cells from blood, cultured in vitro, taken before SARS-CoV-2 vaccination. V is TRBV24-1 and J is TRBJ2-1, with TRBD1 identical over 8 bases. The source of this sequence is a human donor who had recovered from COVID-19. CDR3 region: CATSDTGQASYNEQFF. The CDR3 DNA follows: TGTGCCACCAGTGACACGGGACAGGCCTCTTACAATGAGCAGTTCTTC.